These 6 T cell receptor beta chains came from one sample sequenced in a study of shared clonotypes between healthy human individuals (dated by TCRdb to the early 2020s). CD8 naive samples consisted of CD45RO-negative cells that were positively selected for CCR7, yielding a CD45RA+CCR7+ population without TemRA cells. Library generation was performed with the immunoSEQ multiplex PCR assay. TCRdb obtained this table from immuneACCESS and retained in-frame rearrangements with V and J assigned. These tables miss some clones; where compared with another copy, unresolved V genes account for less than half of the shortfall, and the remainder is unexplained. For this sample there are approximately 2,200,000 clones; roughly 91% appear just once. The biggest ten clones account for more than 1.5% of the sample. Material for sequencing was naive CD8+ T cells from PBMCs. The intended sense of this specimen's cell subset or site label: CD45RA+CCR7+. The source of these receptors is a man between 18 and 35 years old in good health. Some clones in this sample may be carry-over from other donors' samples.

The chain uses TRBV5-6 and TRBJ2-7; TRBD2 might be the D (6 bases). This CDR3 has 14 residues. CDR1 SGHDT and CDR2 YYEEEE come from the germline V gene. V was trimmed by 4 bases and J by 3 bases, leaving 14 bases between them. The CDR3 DNA is TGTGCCAGCAGCGGGGGGAGGACCCTCTACGAGCAGTACTTC. It translates to CASSGGRTLYEQYF.

This chain links TRBV11-2 with TRBJ2-1, with 10 bases lining up with TRBD2. The CDR3 spans 15 residues. Germline-derived CDR1 and CDR2 are SGHAT and FQNNGV. The junction had 8 bases not matched to a gene; V was cut back by 5 bases and J by 7 bases. The CDR3 reads CASSPGTSEVNEQFF. In DNA form, the CDR3 reads TGTGCCAGCAGCCCCGGGACTAGCGAGGTAAATGAGCAGTTCTTC.

This clone was seen just once. The chain recombines TRBV7-2 with TRBJ2-1, with D possibly matching TRBD2 (6 bases). From germline, CDR1 is SGHTA and CDR2 FQGNSA. Deletions cut 6 bases from V and 7 bases from J, with 16 bases between. There are 14 residues in the CDR3. The CDR3 bases are TGTGCCAGCAGGAAACCCGGGGCGGGAAATGAGCAGTTCTTC. It specifies CASRKPGAGNEQFF. Supplemented by reference TRBV7-2 and TRBJ2-1, the full variable domain reads GAGVSQSPSNKVTEKGKDVELRCDPISGHTALYWYRQSLGQGLEFLIYFQGNSAPDKSGLPSDRFSAERTGGSVSTLTIQRTQQEDSAVYLCASRKPGAGNEQFFGPGTRLTVL.

The chain joins TRBV5-6 to TRBJ2-7; weak D call: TRBD2 (6 bases). Trimming took 0 bases from V and 12 from J, leaving 10 bases between them. CDR1 is SGHDT and CDR2 is YYEEEE in the germline V gene. This CDR3 comprises 11 residues. The CDR3 coding sequence is TGTGCCAGCAGCTTGGGACTAGTTCGGTACTTC. This codes for CASSLGLVRYF.

V and J are TRBV5-4 and TRBJ2-7, with 9 bases lining up with TRBD1. CDR3 length: 14 residues. CDR1 and CDR2 from the germline V gene are SGHNT and YYREEE (reference sequence). V shed 2 bases, J shed 3 bases, and the junction held 3 bases outside the gene matches. CDR3 DNA sequence: TGTGCCAGCAGCTTCGACAGGGGGAGCTACGAGCAGTACTTC. This codes for CASSFDRGSYEQYF.

The chain uses TRBV19 and TRBJ2-2, with 7 bases matching TRBD2. With 6 bases clipped from V and 5 bases from J, the junction kept 12 bases outside the gene matches. Germline CDR1 and CDR2: LNHDA and SQIVND (reference sequence). The CDR3 has 16 residues. CDR3 bases: TGTGCCAGTAGAACCCCTGGGAGGGCCGGAACCGGGGAGCTGTTTTTT. Protein product: CASRTPGRAGTGELFF.